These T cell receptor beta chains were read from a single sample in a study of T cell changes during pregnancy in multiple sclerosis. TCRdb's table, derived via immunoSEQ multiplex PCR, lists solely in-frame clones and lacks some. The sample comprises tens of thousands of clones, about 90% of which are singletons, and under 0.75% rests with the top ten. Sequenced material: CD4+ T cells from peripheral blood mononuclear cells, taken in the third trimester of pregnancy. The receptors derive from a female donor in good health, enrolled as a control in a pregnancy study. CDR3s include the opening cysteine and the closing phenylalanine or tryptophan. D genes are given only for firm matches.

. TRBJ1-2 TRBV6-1 TGTGCCAGCAGTGAAGCGGGGCATGGTATACAACTCTATGGCTACACCTTC CASSEAGHGIQLYGYTF
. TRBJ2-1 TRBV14 TGTGCCAGCAGTGTAATCCCACAGTGGGCCTCCTACAATGAGCAGTTCTTC CASSVIPQWASYNEQFF
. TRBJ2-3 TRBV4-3 TGCGCCAGCAGCCAATATAACCGCGTATCGACAGATACGCAGTATTTT CASSQYNRVSTDTQYF
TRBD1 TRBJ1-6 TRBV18 TGTGCCAGCTCACAGGGACAGGGGCAATCACCCCTCCACTTT CASSQGQGQSPLHF
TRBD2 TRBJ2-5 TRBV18 TGTGCCAGCTCACCGGCTATGGGGACTAGCGGCCAAGAGACCCAGTACTTC CASSPAMGTSGQETQYF
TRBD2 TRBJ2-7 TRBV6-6 TGTGCCAGCAATACGGGACTAGCGGGGTACGAGCAGTACTTC CASNTGLAGYEQYF
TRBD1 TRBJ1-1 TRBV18 TGTGCCAGCTCACCAGAGACAGGGGGCCTAGCTTTCTTT CASSPETGGLAFF
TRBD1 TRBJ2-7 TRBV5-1 TGCGCCAGCAGCTGGAGGACAGGGGACTACGAGCAGTACTTC CASSWRTGDYEQYF
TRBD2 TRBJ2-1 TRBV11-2 TGTGCCAGCAGCCCCATAGCGGGAACGGGCAATGAGCAGTTCTTC CASSPIAGTGNEQFF
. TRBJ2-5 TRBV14 TGTGCCAGCAGCCAAGCTACAGGGGTCTGGGGAGGGACCCAGTACTTC CASSQATGVWGGTQYF